The present entry profiles one T cell receptor (beta chain) with its context. Its antigen remains unidentified. This entry belongs to a study of T cell responses to AZD1222 COVID-19 vaccine. Study results and caveats: Donor demographics were predominantly white British with a female majority; clonal diversity may be underestimated. Vaccine-associated CD4 TCRs ranged over spike, dominating at 160-218 and 743-854. Baseline seropositives among AZD1222 recipients totaled only five to seven.

Clones were sequenced by immunoSEQ multiplex PCR, and TCRdb holds only the in-frame ones, with some missing. The top ten hold approximately 1.6% of the sample, which has 160,000 or so clones, 85% to 90% seen once. This CDR3 region has 13 residues. Trimming took 0 bases from V and 7 from J, leaving 7 bases between them. Germline assignment: CDR1 SEHNR and CDR2 FQNEAQ (reference sequence). The receptor comes from an adult in good health. The rearrangement joins TRBV7-9 to TRBJ1-5, with no clear D. The sample here was peripheral blood, taken on day 0 of AZD1222 vaccination. CDR3 in DNA: TGTGCCAGCAGCTTAGCGGTGGGGCAGCCCCAGCATTTT. Amino acid sequence: CASSLAVGQPQHF.